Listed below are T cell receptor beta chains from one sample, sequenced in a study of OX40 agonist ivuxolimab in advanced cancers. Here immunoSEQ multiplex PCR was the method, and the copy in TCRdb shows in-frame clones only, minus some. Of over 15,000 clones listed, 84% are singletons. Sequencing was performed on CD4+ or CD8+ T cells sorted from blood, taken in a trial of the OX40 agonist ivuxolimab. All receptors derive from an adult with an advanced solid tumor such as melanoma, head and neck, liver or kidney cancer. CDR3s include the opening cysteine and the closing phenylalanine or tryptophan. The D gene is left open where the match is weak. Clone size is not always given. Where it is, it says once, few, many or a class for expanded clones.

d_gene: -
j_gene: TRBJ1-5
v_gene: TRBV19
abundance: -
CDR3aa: CASSITAHSNQPQHF
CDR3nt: TGTGCCAGTAGTATTACAGCCCATAGCAATCAGCCCCAGCATTTT

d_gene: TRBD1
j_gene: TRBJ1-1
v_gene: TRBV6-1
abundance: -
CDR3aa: CASSDGTVGPDTEAFF
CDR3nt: TGTGCCAGCAGTGATGGGACAGTAGGGCCCGACACTGAAGCTTTCTTT

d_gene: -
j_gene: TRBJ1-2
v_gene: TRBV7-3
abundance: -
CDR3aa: CASSDGALLGYTF
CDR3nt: TGTGCCAGCAGTGACGGGGCTTTGTTAGGCTACACCTTC

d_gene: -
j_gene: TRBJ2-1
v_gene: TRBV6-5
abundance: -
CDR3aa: CASSYTPGNEQFF
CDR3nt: TGTGCCAGCAGTTACACGCCCGGGAATGAGCAGTTCTTC

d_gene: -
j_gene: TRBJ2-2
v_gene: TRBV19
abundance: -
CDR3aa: CATHPVPGELFF
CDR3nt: TGTGCCACACACCCGGTCCCCGGGGAGCTGTTTTTT

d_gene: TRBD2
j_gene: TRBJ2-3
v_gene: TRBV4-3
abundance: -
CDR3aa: CASSQDVSGGVPRTDTQYF
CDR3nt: TGCGCCAGCAGCCAAGACGTTAGCGGGGGGGTACCCCGCACAGATACGCAGTATTTT

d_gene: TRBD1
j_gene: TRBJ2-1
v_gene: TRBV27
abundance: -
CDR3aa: CASSPGTVGNEQFF
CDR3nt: TGTGCCAGCAGTCCTGGGACAGTAGGGAATGAGCAGTTCTTC

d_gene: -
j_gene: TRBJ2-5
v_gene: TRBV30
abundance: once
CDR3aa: CAWSVHGAQETQYF
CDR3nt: TGTGCCTGGAGTGTACATGGGGCCCAAGAGACCCAGTACTTC

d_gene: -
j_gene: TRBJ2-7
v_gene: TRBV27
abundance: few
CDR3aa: CASSLSQGTYEQYF
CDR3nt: TGTGCCAGCAGTTTATCCCAGGGGACCTACGAGCAGTACTTC

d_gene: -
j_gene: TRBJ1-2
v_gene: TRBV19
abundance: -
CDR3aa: CASSVPQGVSGYTF
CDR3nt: TGTGCCAGTAGTGTCCCCCAGGGAGTTTCAGGCTACACCTTC

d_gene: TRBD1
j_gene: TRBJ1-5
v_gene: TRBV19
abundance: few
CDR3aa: CASSMSPDRVYSNQPQHF
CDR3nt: TGTGCCAGTAGTATGTCCCCCGACAGGGTCTATAGCAATCAGCCCCAGCATTTT

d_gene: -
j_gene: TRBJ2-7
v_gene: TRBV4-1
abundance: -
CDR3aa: CASSQGGGSEPYEQYF
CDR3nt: TGCGCCAGCAGCCAAGGCGGGGGCAGCGAGCCCTACGAGCAGTACTTC

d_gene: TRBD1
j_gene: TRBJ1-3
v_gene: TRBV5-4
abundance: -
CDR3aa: CASSPGQAGNTIYF
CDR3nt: TGTGCCAGCAGCCCTGGACAGGCTGGAAACACCATATATTTT

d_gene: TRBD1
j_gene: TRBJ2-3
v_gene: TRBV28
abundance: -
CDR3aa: CASRDRFSSTDTQYF
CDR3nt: TGTGCCAGCAGGGACAGGTTCTCTAGCACAGATACGCAGTATTTT

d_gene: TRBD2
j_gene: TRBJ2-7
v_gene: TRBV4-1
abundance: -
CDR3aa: CASSQDGTSGAYEQYF
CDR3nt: TGCGCCAGCAGCCAGGACGGGACTAGCGGGGCCTACGAGCAGTACTTC

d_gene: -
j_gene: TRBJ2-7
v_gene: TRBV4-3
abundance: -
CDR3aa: CASSQDGSKFYEQYF
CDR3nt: TGCGCCAGCAGCCAAGATGGTAGCAAATTCTACGAGCAGTACTTC

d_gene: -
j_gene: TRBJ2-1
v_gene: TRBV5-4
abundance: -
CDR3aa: CASSLSTRPNEQFF
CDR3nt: TGTGCCAGCAGCCTTTCGACAAGACCCAATGAGCAGTTCTTC

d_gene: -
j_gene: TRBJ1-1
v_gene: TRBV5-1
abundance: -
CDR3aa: CASSSSRGNTEAFF
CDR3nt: TGCGCCAGCAGCTCTTCAAGGGGGAACACTGAAGCTTTCTTT

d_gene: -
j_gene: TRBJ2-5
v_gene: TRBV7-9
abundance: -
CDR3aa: CASSLVGTGETQYF
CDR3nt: TGTGCCAGCAGCTTAGTAGGGACGGGAGAGACCCAGTACTTC

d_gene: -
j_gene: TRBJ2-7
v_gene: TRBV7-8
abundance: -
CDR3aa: CASSLREATYEQYF
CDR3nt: TGTGCCAGCAGCTTAAGGGAGGCCACTTACGAGCAGTACTTC

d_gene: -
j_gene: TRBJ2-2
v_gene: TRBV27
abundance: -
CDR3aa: CASSSDTGNTGELFF
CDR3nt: TGTGCCAGCAGTAGCGACACGGGGAACACCGGGGAGCTGTTTTTT

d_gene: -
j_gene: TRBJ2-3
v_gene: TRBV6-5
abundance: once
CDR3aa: CASSYPGADTDTQYF
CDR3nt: TGTGCCAGCAGTTACCCAGGAGCGGACACAGATACGCAGTATTTT

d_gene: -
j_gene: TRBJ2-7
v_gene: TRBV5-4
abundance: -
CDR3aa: CASSHATGLSVYEQYF
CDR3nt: TGTGCCAGCAGCCACGCTACAGGGTTAAGCGTCTACGAGCAGTACTTC

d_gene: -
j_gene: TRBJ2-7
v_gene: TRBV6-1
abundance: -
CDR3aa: CASWGWAGKEDEQYF
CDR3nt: TGTGCCAGCTGGGGGTGGGCCGGAAAGGAGGACGAGCAGTACTTC

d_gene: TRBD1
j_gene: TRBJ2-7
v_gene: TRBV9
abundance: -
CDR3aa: CASSVGGQGANEQYF
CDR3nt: TGTGCCAGCAGCGTAGGGGGACAGGGGGCGAACGAGCAGTACTTC

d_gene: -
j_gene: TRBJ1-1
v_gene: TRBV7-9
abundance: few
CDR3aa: CASSGSTPEAFF
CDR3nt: TGTGCCAGCAGCGGGTCGACACCTGAAGCTTTCTTT

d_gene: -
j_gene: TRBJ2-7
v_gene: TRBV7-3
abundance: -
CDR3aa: CASSLGGIDSYEQYF
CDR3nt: TGTGCCAGCAGCTTAGGGGGTATTGATTCCTACGAGCAGTACTTC

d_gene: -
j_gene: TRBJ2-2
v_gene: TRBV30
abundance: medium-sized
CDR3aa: CAWTTGSGELFF
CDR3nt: TGTGCCTGGACCACAGGGTCCGGGGAGCTGTTTTTT

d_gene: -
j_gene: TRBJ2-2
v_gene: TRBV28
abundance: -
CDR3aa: CASSLGSNTGELFF
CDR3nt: TGTGCCAGCAGTTTGGGATCGAACACCGGGGAGCTGTTTTTT

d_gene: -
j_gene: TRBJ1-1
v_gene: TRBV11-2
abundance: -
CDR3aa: CASSLVALIEAFF
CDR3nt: TGTGCCAGCAGCTTAGTAGCGCTCATCGAAGCTTTCTTT

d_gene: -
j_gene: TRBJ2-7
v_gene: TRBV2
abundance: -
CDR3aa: CASSEDSSSSYEQYF
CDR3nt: TGTGCCAGCAGTGAGGACTCGTCGAGCTCCTACGAGCAGTACTTC

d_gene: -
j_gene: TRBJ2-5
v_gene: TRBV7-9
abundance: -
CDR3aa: CASSLPNRSVWGKETQYF
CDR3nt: TGTGCCAGCAGCTTGCCTAACAGAAGCGTTTGGGGTAAAGAGACCCAGTACTTC

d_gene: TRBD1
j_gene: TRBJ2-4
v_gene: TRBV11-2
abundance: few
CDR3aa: CASSPGAGQGKNIQYF
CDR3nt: TGTGCCAGCAGCCCGGGGGCTGGACAGGGGAAAAACATTCAGTACTTC

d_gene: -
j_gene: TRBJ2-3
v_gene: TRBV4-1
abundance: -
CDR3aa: CASNQGSDSGGTDTQYF
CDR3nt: TGCGCCAGCAACCAAGGGTCCGACAGCGGCGGCACAGATACGCAGTATTTT

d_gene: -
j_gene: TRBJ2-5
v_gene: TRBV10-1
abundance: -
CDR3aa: CATKSALELKTQYF
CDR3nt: TGCGCCACCAAAAGTGCTCTAGAATTGAAGACCCAGTACTTC

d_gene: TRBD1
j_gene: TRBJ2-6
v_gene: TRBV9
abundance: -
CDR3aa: CASSPQGAPPVVSGANVLTF
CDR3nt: TGTGCCAGCAGCCCCCAGGGGGCGCCCCCAGTAGTGTCTGGGGCCAACGTCCTGACTTTC

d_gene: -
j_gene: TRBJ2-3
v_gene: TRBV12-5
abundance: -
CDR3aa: CASGLGSGTDTQYF
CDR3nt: TGTGCTAGTGGTTTGGGTAGCGGCACAGATACGCAGTATTTT

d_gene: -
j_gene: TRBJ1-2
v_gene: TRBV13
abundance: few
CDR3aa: CASSLRGDYGYTF
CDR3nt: TGTGCCAGCAGCTTGAGAGGGGACTATGGCTACACCTTC

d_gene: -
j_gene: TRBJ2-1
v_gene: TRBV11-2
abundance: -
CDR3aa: CASTPGRRSYNEQFF
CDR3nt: TGTGCCAGCACCCCAGGGCGCCGCTCCTACAATGAGCAGTTCTTC

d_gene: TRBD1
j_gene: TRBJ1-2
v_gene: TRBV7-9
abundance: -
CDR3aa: CASSLAGQGNYGYTF
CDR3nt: TGTGCCAGCAGCTTAGCGGGACAGGGAAACTATGGCTACACCTTC

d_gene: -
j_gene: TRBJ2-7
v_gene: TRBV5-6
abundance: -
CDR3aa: CASSFMGTPYEQYF
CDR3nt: TGTGCCAGCAGCTTCATGGGTACGCCCTACGAGCAGTACTTC

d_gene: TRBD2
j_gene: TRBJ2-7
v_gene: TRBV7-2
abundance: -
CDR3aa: CASSLVPAGRNEQYF
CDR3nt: TGTGCCAGCAGCTTAGTCCCAGCGGGGAGAAACGAGCAGTACTTC